One and the same sample provided the 17 T cell receptor beta chains below, sequenced in a study of shared clonotypes between healthy human individuals. Produced via immunoSEQ multiplex PCR; TCRdb's table is partial and in-frame only. The sample includes roughly 1,800,000 clones, just under 95% of them seen just once. Naive CD8 populations comprised CD45RO-negative cells positively selected for CCR7, excluding terminally differentiated effector memory CD45RA+ cells. Sequenced material: naive CD8+ T cells sorted from blood. These receptors were obtained from a man aged 18 to 30 in good health.

The V call is TRBV10-3, the J call TRBJ1-1; TRBD1 is a possible D gene (5 bases). V lost 10 bases, J lost 6 bases, and 12 bases lay in between. This CDR3 has 11 amino acids. Germline V gives CDR1 ENHRY, CDR2 SYGVKD. CDR3 bases: TGTGCCACGGCCGGGGCTTCTGAAGCTTTCTTT. It codes for CATAGASEAFF.

The count of this clone is one. In DNA, the CDR3 is TGTGCCTGGGGGCCCCGGGCCACCCGGCCCACTGAAGCTTTCTTT. It yields the protein CAWGPRATRPTEAFF. The gene calls are TRBV30 and TRBJ1-1, with D hard to call. The CDR3 length is 15 residues. Germline V gives CDR1 GTSNPN, CDR2 SVGIG (reference sequence). Trimming removed 5 bases from V and 4 bases from J, with 20 bases in between.

The rearrangement uses TRBV19 and TRBJ2-7; TRBD1 is a possible D gene (6 bases). This CDR3 has 14 residues. Germline loops: CDR1 LNHDA, CDR2 SQIVND (reference sequence). Trimming removed 5 bases from V and 0 bases from J, with 11 bases in between. The CDR3 protein is CASSSRDTSYEQYF. The CDR3 region has the DNA TGTGCCAGTAGTTCCCGGGACACCTCCTACGAGCAGTACTTC.

The chain combines TRBV27 with TRBJ2-1; maybe TRBD2 (7 bases). There are 15 residues in the CDR3. Trimming removed 2 bases from V and 8 bases from J, with 16 bases in between. Germline V gene lookup returns CDR1 MNHEY and CDR2 SMNVEV (reference sequence). The CDR3 loop is CASSLASGGLDEQFF. The CDR3 DNA reads as TGTGCCAGCAGTTTAGCTTCCGGGGGGCTCGATGAGCAGTTCTTC.

This clone appeared a single time. Other nucleotide sequences in the sample specify the same CDR3. J is TRBJ1-4 and V is TRBV6-1, with D perhaps TRBD1 (5 bases). Germline V lookup: CDR1 MNHNS, CDR2 SASEGT. V lost 3 bases and J lost 3, with 5 bases in between. The CDR3 totals 13 residues. CDR3 amino acids: CASSEGANEKLFF. For the CDR3, the DNA is TGTGCCAGCAGTGAGGGGGCTAATGAAAAACTGTTTTTT.

The rearrangement links TRBV6-1 to TRBJ2-1; D gene unclear. The V end lost 2 bases, the J end lost 9 bases, and 11 bases lay between the germline ends. The CDR3 sequence is 13 residues long. In germline, CDR1 is MNHNS, CDR2 SASEGT. DNA for the CDR3: TGTGCCAGCAGTGAATGGCCCCCTGGTGAGCAGTTCTTC. It is translated as CASSEWPPGEQFF.

The J gene is TRBJ2-3, the V gene TRBV18; 12 nucleotides match TRBD2. J was trimmed by 5 bases and V by 3 bases; bases with no gene match: 12. The germline V gene encodes CDR1 KGHSH and CDR2 LQKENI. The CDR3 consists of 18 residues. The chain's CDR3 is CASSPPVTSGSYRDTQYF. Here the CDR3 DNA reads TGTGCCAGCTCACCCCCGGTGACTAGCGGGAGTTATAGAGATACGCAGTATTTT.

The rearrangement joins TRBV7-8 to TRBJ1-1; D unresolved. There are 14 residues in the CDR3. Looked up from germline, CDR1 is SGHVS and CDR2 is FQNEAQ. The V end was cut by 7 bases, the J end by 3 bases, with 15 bases between. The CDR3 bases are TGTGCCAGCACCCCTCCGGGTCCCTACACTGAAGCTTTCTTT. It is translated as CASTPPGPYTEAFF.

This clone was detected once. The chain links TRBV7-6 to TRBJ2-7; D is ambiguous. The ends were cut back, 5 bases at V and 0 bases at J, with 11 bases in the middle. The CDR3 runs 14 residues. Germline loops: CDR1 SGHVS, CDR2 FNYEAQ. CDR3 DNA: TGTGCCAGCAGCCCCGGGTCGAACTCCTACGAGCAGTACTTC. Translated: CASSPGSNSYEQYF.

This clone was counted once. The chain links TRBV28 to TRBJ1-4; possibly TRBD1 for D (5 bases). The V gene's germline CDR1 is MDHEN and CDR2 SYDVKM. V was trimmed by 4 bases and J by 3 bases, leaving 18 bases between them. This CDR3 is 17 amino acids long. In DNA, the CDR3 is TGTGCCAGCAGTTCTGTCAAAAGGGGCGGTTCTAATGAAAAACTGTTTTTT. Its protein product is CASSSVKRGGSNEKLFF.

The rearrangement uses TRBV4-1 and TRBJ2-7, with TRBD1 identical over 8 bases. V shed 4 bases and J 3 bases; nucleotides not matched to a gene: 14. The CDR3 has 17 residues. Germline CDR1 is MGHRA and CDR2 is YSYEKL. This chain's CDR3 is CASSLSPRTGYHYEQYF. The CDR3 nucleotides read TGCGCCAGCAGCCTAAGCCCTCGGACAGGGTATCACTACGAGCAGTACTTC.

The CDR3 reads CASSVEGLLTDTQYF. The DNA for the CDR3 is TGTGCCAGCAGCGTAGAAGGTCTACTCACAGATACGCAGTATTTT. The J gene is TRBJ2-3, the V gene TRBV9; D is undetermined. Germline values: CDR1 SGDLS, CDR2 YYNGEE. The CDR3 has 15 amino acids. V was pared by 0 bases and J by 2 bases, with 10 bases between.

The rearrangement uses TRBV12-2 and TRBJ1-4; TRBD1, the table's D call, was not compared with the DNA. TRBV12-2 is listed as a pseudogene. This CDR3 has 15 amino acids. CDR3 region: CASRSYRVIGEKLFF. Here the CDR3 DNA reads TGTGCAAGTCGGTCCTACAGGGTGATAGGCGAAAAACTGTTTTTT.

Comment on this clone: The same CDR3 arises from other DNA sequences in this sample as well. J is TRBJ1-1 and V is TRBV7-9; D gene unclear. The CDR3 runs to 13 residues. Deletions cut 1 base from V and 4 bases from J, with 7 bases between. The germline CDR1 and CDR2 sequences are SEHNR and FQNEAQ (reference sequence). The CDR3 DNA sequence: TGTGCCAGCAGCTTAGGTCTGGGCACTGAAGCTTTCTTT. Translated, it gives CASSLGLGTEAFF.

V is TRBV4-1 and J is TRBJ2-5; 7 bases align to TRBD1. Germline CDR1 and CDR2: MGHRA and YSYEKL. There are 16 residues in the CDR3. V lost 3 bases, J lost 4 bases, and 11 bases stayed unmatched. The DNA of the CDR3 is TGCGCCAGCAGCCAGACAGGGTCGGCACAGGGAGAGACCCAGTACTTC. As protein: CASSQTGSAQGETQYF.

This clone showed up just once. Other DNA variants within this sample encode the same CDR3. The chain recombines TRBV5-6 with TRBJ1-1; D might be TRBD1 (6 bases). This CDR3 has 14 residues. Per the germline V gene, CDR1 is SGHDT and CDR2 is YYEEEE. Trimming pared 1 base from V and 4 bases from J, leaving 11 bases between. The CDR3 DNA follows: TGTGCCAGCAGCTTGTGGGGGGCTGGCACTGAAGCTTTCTTT. Its protein is CASSLWGAGTEAFF.

This rearrangement joins TRBV14 to TRBJ2-1; tentative D call: TRBD1 (5 bases). This CDR3 has 16 amino acids. Germline loops: CDR1 SGHDN, CDR2 FVKESK. V lost 0 bases and J lost 1, with 10 bases in between. Written as DNA, the CDR3 is TGTGCCAGCAGCCAAGACAGGGAAGTGTCCTACAATGAGCAGTTCTTC. This sequence encodes CASSQDREVSYNEQFF.